The clone carrying this T cell receptor (beta chain) has ten or more counts. The data are from a study of T cells in Graves' hyperthyroidism and ophthalmopathy. Researchers amplified the TCR beta CDR3 regions from RNA transcripts. A first-round RT-PCR of the TCR CDR3 used the HTBI primer set. TCRdb re-called the multiplex PCR reads through MiXCR, storing one row per CDR3 protein. The sample has 600,000 to 650,000 distinct CDR3 sequences, roughly 16% seen once; the top ten hold around 4%. V lost 6 bases and J lost 2, with 25 bases in between. This CDR3 has 18 amino acids. Germline lookup yields CDR1 MNHEY and CDR2 SVGEGT. Uncontrolled infections, other autoimmune diseases, pregnancy or lactation led to exclusion of patients.

The receptor was isolated from a woman under 40 with Graves' hyperthyroidism. This chain connects TRBV6-2 or TRBV6-3 to TRBJ1-1; D gene unclear. Sequencing was performed on blood. As DNA, the CDR3 is TGTGCCAGCAGGGACGCCAGAGGAGGAGCCCGAACAAACACTGAAGCTTTCTTT. This encodes CASRDARGGARTNTEAFF.